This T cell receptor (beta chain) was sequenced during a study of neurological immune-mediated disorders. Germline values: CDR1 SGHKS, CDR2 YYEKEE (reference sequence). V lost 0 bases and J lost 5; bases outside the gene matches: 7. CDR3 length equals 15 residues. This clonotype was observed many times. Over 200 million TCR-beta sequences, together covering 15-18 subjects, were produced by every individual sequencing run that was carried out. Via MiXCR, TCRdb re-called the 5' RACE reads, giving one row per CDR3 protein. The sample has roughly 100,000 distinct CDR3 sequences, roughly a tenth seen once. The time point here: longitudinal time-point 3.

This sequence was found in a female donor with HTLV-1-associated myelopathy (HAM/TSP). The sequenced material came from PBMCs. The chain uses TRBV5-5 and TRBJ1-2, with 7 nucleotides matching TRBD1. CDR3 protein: CASSLVGTRGYGYTF. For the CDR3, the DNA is TGTGCCAGCAGCTTGGTGGGGACCAGGGGGTATGGCTACACCTTC.